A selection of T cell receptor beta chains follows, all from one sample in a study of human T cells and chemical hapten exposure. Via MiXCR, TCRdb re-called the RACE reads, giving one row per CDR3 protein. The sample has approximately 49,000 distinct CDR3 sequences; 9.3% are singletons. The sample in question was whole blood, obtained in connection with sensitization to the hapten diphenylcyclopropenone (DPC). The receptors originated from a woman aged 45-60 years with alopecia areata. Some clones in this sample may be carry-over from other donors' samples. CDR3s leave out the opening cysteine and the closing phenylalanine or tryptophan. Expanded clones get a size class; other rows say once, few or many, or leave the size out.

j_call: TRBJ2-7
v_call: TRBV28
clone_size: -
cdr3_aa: ASRAGAYEQY

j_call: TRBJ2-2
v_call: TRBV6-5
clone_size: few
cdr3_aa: ASRGLPGELF

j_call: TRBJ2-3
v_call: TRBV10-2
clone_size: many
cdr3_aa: ASRRTTSRADTQY

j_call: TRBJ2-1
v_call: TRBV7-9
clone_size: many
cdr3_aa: ASSSLSGTGEQF

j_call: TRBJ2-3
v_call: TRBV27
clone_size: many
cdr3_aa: ASSLLAGVSTDTQY

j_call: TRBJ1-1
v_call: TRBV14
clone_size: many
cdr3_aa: ASSQVNTEAF

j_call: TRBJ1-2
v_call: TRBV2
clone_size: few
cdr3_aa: ASRTRDRASGYT

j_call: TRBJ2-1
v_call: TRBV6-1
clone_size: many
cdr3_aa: ASSEVGLAVNEQF

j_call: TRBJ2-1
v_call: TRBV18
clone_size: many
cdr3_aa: ASSPPGTSGSEQF

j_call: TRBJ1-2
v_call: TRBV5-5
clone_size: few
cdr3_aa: ASSLRAEGNYGYT

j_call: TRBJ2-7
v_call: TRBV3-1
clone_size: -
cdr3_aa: ASSQNILYEQY

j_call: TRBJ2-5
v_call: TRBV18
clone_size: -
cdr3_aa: ASGTGTNPETQY

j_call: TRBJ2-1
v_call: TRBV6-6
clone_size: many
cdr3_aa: ASSSGRPLGYNEQF

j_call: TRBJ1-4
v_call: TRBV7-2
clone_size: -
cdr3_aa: ASSGPRWGEKLF

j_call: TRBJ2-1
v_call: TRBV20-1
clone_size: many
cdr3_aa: SARRLAGISSDEQF

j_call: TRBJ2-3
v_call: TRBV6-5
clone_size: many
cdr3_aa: ASSYSFVGTAGTDTQY

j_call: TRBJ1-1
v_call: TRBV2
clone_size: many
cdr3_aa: ASNNFPGDATEAF

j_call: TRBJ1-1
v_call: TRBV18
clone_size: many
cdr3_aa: ASSLDRTAGNTEAF

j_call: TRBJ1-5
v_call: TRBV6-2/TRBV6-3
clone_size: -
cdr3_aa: ASSSGTGYSNQPQH

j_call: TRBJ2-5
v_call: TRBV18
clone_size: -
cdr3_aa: ASSRITGEQETQY

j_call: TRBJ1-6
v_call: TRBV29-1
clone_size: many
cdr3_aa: SVGETDNSPLH

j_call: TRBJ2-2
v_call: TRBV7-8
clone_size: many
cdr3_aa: ASRNNRVRRGTGELF

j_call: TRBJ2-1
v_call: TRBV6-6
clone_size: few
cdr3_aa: ASSLGEVAF

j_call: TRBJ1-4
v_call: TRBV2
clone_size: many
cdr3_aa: ASSQNSGGEKLF

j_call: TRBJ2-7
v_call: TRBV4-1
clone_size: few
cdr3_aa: ASSQDTVPYEQY

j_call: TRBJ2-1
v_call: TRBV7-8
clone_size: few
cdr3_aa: ASSLIGAVLSYNEQF

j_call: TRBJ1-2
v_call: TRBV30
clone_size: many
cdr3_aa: AWNLGYGYT

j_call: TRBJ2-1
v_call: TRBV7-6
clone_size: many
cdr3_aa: ASSKRQGESSYNEQF

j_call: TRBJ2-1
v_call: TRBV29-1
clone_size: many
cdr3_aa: SVELGPSYNEQF

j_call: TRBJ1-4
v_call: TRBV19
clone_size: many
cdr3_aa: ASGAVEEKLF

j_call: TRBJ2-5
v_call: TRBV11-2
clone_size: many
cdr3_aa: ASSYEETQY

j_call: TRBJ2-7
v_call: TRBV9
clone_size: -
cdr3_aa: ASSAQGAYEQY

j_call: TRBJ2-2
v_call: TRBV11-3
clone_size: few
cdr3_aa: ASSSIFGYDNTGELF

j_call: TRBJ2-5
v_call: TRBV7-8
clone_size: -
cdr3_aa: ASRRGVQETQY

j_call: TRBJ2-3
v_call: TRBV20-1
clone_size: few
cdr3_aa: SAGSDISDTQY

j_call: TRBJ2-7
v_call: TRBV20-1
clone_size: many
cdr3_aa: SASNRGRSLLEQY

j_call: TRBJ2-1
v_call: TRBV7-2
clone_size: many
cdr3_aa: ASSLSLAGYNEQF

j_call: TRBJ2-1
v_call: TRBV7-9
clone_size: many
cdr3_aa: ASSSSGAPYNEQF

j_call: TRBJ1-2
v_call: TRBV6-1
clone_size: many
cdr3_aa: ASSSRDRGYGYT

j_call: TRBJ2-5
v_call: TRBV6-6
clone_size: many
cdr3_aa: ASSWSQETQY

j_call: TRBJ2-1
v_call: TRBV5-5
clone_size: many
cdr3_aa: ASSPTRGLLYNEQF

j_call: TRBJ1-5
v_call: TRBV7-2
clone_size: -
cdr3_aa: ASSLRGGPDQPQH

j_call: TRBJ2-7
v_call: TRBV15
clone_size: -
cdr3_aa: ATSRWGTHEQY

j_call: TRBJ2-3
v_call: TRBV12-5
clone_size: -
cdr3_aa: ASGSSTDTQY

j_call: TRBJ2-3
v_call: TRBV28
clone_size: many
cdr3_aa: ASGTRTSGSLYTQY

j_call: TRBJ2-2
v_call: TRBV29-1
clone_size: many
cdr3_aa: SVTRTGELF

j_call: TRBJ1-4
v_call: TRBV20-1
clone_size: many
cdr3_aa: SASDRGKEKLF

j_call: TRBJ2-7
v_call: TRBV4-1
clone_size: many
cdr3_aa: ASSQRYYSYEQY

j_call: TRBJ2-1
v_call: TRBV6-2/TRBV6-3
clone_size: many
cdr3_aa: ASSNWDGEQF

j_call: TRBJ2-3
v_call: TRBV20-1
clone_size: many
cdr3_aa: SARAQNGLAEDTQY

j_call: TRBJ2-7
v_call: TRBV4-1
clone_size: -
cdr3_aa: ASSKGPSREQY

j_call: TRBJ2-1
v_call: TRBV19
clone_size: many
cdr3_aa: ATREREWSYNEQF

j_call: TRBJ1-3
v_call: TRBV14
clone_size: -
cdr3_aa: ASSRGAGGSGNTIY

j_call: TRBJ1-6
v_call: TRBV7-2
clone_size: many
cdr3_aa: ASSLAAPQRSPLH

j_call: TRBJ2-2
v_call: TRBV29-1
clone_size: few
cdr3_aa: SVAGQGSTGELF

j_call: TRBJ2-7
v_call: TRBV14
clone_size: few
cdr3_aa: ASSQNGFIYEQY

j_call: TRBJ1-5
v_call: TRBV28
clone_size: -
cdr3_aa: ASSKGQGSNQPQH

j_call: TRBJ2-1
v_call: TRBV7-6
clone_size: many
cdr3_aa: ASSLPSGTEQF

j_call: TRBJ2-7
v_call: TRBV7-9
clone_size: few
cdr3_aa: ASSVGQGALGEQY